One sample yielded the 6 T cell receptor beta chains listed below, sequenced in a study of blood T cell repertoires in COVID-19. The data were produced by immunoSEQ multiplex PCR, yet TCRdb's version contains in-frame clones alone and is incomplete. The sample lists over 150,000 clones; roughly 90% were seen once. The material sequenced was peripheral blood. All receptors derive from a man aged 45 to 65 with acute or convalescent COVID-19.

The V and J genes are TRBV4-3 and TRBJ1-4, with D tentatively TRBD1 (6 bases). Trimming left V 1 base short and J 3 bases short, with 12 bases between. CDR3 length: 16 amino acids. Germline V lookup: CDR1 LGHNA, CDR2 YSLEER. The CDR3 loop reads CASSQGKGQSNEKLFF. CDR3 coding DNA: TGCGCCAGCAGCCAAGGGAAAGGACAGTCTAATGAAAAACTGTTTTTT.

This clone was detected only once. The V gene is TRBV9, the J gene TRBJ2-7, with 9 bases aligning to TRBD2. The V gene end was trimmed by 3 bases and the J gene end by 6 bases; junction bases not matched to a gene: 7. Germline V gives CDR1 SGDLS, CDR2 YYNGEE. This CDR3 is 14 amino acids long. CDR3 residues: CASSASGRPSEQYF. DNA for the CDR3: TGTGCCAGCAGCGCCAGCGGGAGGCCTTCCGAGCAGTACTTC.

The chain combines TRBV28 with TRBJ1-5; D unclear. The CDR3 spans 13 residues. V lost 7 bases to trimming and J lost 7 bases, with 14 bases between them. Germline V gene sequence: CDR1 MDHEN, CDR2 SYDVKM. CDR3 in amino acids: CASTSEVPQPQHF. The DNA of the CDR3 is TGTGCCAGCACTTCGGAGGTTCCGCAGCCCCAGCATTTT.

The rearrangement uses TRBV19 and TRBJ2-2; the match to TRBD1 covers 10 bases. Losses at the gene ends were 8 bases for V and 1 base for J; bases not matched to a gene: 7. This CDR3 contains 16 residues. Germline assignment: CDR1 LNHDA and CDR2 SQIVND (reference sequence). CDR3 DNA sequence: TGTGCCAGTCACCGACAGGGGGCTGGGAACACCGGGGAGCTGTTTTTT. Translating it yields CASHRQGAGNTGELFF.

The chain combines TRBV11-2 with TRBJ1-1, with 7 bases fitting TRBD1. The CDR3 consists of 13 residues. Germline CDR1 and CDR2: SGHAT and FQNNGV. J lost 1 base, V lost 5 bases, and 1 base had no gene match. CDR3 in DNA: TGTGCCAGCAGCCGGACAGGGAACACTGAAGCTTTCTTT. Its protein product is CASSRTGNTEAFF.

The chain couples TRBV3-1 (or the pseudogene TRBV3-2) to TRBJ2-1; no reliable D call. Germline V gene sequence: CDR1 LGHDT, CDR2 YNNKEL (reference sequence). This CDR3 is built from 13 residues. V was trimmed by 5 bases and J by 6 bases, leaving 11 bases between them. The CDR3 region is CASSYSLGNEQFF. CDR3 DNA: TGTGCCAGCAGCTACAGTCTGGGCAATGAGCAGTTCTTC.